This TCR beta chain was documented in a study of vaccination effects on CD4 cells after COVID-19 (dated by TCRdb to 2021 to 2024). With respect to the entire study: Participants received two doses of either the BNT162b2 or the mRNA-1273 mRNA SARS-CoV-2 vaccine. In a couple of convalescent patients, pre-vaccine samples were collected 16 days and one week ahead of the first dose, 142 and 148 days after COVID-19 diagnosis. The study compared SARS-CoV-2 spike-specific CD4+ TCR repertoires before and after mRNA vaccination in COVID-19 convalescent patients and infection-naive vaccine recipients. The full study included around nine COVID-19 convalescent patients and several SARS-CoV-2-naive healthy vaccine recipients. The Oncomine TCR Beta short-read assay on an Illumina iSeq 100 was used to sequence cultures from other donors in the study.

The library was built by means of the immunoSEQ multiplex PCR assay. TCR beta CDR3 sequencing was performed on DNA from the cultured, isolated CD4+ T cells. The published analysis was carried out like this. Non-productive TCR sequences were removed and reads were trimmed to the CDR3 region, keeping CDR3s of at least 7 amino acids. Antigen-specific clonotypes were identified using the MANAFEST web app by comparison of expansion in peptide wells against reference cultures. To be called positive, a clone needed expansion at FDR<0.05 compared with the reference and with all other wells, an odds ratio greater than 5, and a frequency greater than 0.1% in two replicate wells. A clonotype was called cross-reactive if it was significantly expanded both in SARS-CoV-2 spike wells and in at least one common cold coronavirus spike condition. Using the stringdist R package, CDR3 similarity was measured by Levenshtein distance, and unrooted trees were constructed with ape in R 3.6.1. TCRdb re-hosts the immuneACCESS table, in-frame sequences only. Its copies lack some clones; in the studies checked, an unresolved V gene accounts for under half of them, and the cause for the rest is not known. Clone size and V and J calls were adopted from that table, with D and trimming inferred from the DNA. This sample holds approximately 29,000 clones; approximately 72% were observed only once. The ten most abundant clones make up around 30% of the sample.

With regard to this clone: Its target antigen remains unknown. No quality values exist for individual bases; no much larger clone is one base distant.

In the ViraFEST assay, PBMC were stimulated with viral peptide pools, and TCR sequencing was then used to find antigen-specific CD4+ T cell clonotypes based on their expansion. After around ten days of culture, CD4+ T cells were isolated with the EasySep CD4+ T cell isolation kit. Convalescent patients had PCR-confirmed SARS-CoV-2 infection between March and December 2020, before Alpha, Beta and Delta variants emerged in the United States. A few million PBMC per well were cultured with 9 to 10 ug/ml peptides in IMDM containing approximately 4.7% human AB serum, 10 IU/ml IL-2 and gentamicin. On days 3 and 7, half of the culture medium was replaced with fresh IL-2-containing medium. Each peptide stimulation condition was cultured in triplicate wells unless otherwise noted. PBMC were separated from whole blood using Ficoll-Paque Plus gradient centrifugation and were then either cryopreserved at -140C or used fresh. The QIAamp micro DNA kit was used to extract genomic DNA from the cultured CD4+ T cells.

V trim: 2 bases; J trim: 4 bases; unmatched bases: 3. Measured from the cysteine to the phenylalanine, the CDR3 is 15 residues long. Kept here is only the CDR3 DNA, which spans 45 bases and is read in frame from base 1. CDR1 and CDR2, per the germline V gene (reference sequence), are LNHDA and SQIVND. Overall results and qualifications from the work: Among convalescent patients, the spike-reactive repertoire after vaccination was made up mainly of new vaccine-induced clones that were largely distinct from the clones induced by infection. At late post-vaccination timepoints, both infection-induced and vaccine-induced clones showed marked clonal contraction, consistent with waning T cell responses. Only a small number of convalescent patients were included, and no early post-infection timepoints were available, which limited the study.

The chain is encoded by TRBV19 joined to TRBJ1-5, with TRBD1 matching 9 junction bases. The sequences come from CD4+ T cells from PBMCs cultured with a peptide pool, collected before COVID-19 vaccination. The TCR originated in a human donor who had a prior SARS-CoV-2 infection. The CDR3 is CASSIIGQGNQPQHF. The DNA sequence is given as TGTGCCAGTAGTATAATAGGACAGGGGAATCAGCCCCAGCATTTT. With the portions outside the CDR3 filled from the reference TRBV19 and TRBJ1-5 genes, the complete variable region becomes DGGITQSPKYLFRKEGQNVTLSCEQNLNHDAMYWYRQDPGQGLRLIYYSQIVNDFQKGDIAEGYSVSREKKESFPLTVTSAQKNPTAFYLCASSIIGQGNQPQHFGDGTRLSIL.